Below are 28 T cell receptor beta chains sequenced from a single sample in a study of blood T cell repertoires in COVID-19. Data came from immunoSEQ multiplex PCR; TCRdb stores just in-frame clones and leaves some out. The sample records about 180,000 clones, approximately 85% being singletons. The sample taken for sequencing was peripheral blood. The receptors stem from a woman aged 80 or over with acute or convalescent COVID-19.

V is TRBV27 and J is TRBJ2-1; 12 bases line up with TRBD1. Germline V gives CDR1 MNHEY, CDR2 SMNVEV (reference sequence). The CDR3 runs 17 residues. After removal of 7 bases from V and 7 bases from J, the junction contained 14 bases not matched to a gene. CDR3 residues: CASTHKPGQGAINEQFF. The DNA for the CDR3 is TGTGCCAGCACACACAAACCGGGACAGGGGGCTATAAATGAGCAGTTCTTC.

This CDR3 is CASSPTGQIGGYTF. CDR3 bases: TGTGCCAGCAGCCCTACTGGACAGATAGGTGGCTACACCTTC. The chain recombines TRBV7-2 with TRBJ1-2, with D possibly TRBD1 on 6 matching bases. V shed 5 bases and J shed 7 bases, with 17 bases lying between them. CDR1 is SGHTA and CDR2 is FQGNSA in the germline V gene. The CDR3 runs to 14 residues.

The chain recombines TRBV7-2 with TRBJ2-5; 8 positions match TRBD2. The CDR3 has 14 residues. Germline CDR1 reads SGHTA; CDR2 reads FQGNSA. Germline trimming cut 5 bases from V and 5 bases from J; bases unmatched to any gene: 7. The CDR3 DNA reads TGTGCCAGCAGCCGGAGCGGGGGCAGGGAGACCCAGTACTTC. It yields the protein CASSRSGGRETQYF.

The chain is built from TRBV4-3 and TRBJ1-2; the match to TRBD1 covers 8 bases. The CDR3 is 15 residues long. V was clipped by 0 bases and J by 6 bases; unmatched bases: 6. Germline V CDR1 and CDR2: LGHNA, YSLEER. The CDR3, as DNA: TGCGCCAGCAGCCAAGACCCCAGGGGGCAGGATGGCTACACCTTC. Protein: CASSQDPRGQDGYTF.

The chain employs TRBV15 and TRBJ2-3; perhaps TRBD1 as D (5 bases). Germline V gives CDR1 LNHNV, CDR2 YYDKDF (reference sequence). The V end lost 0 bases, the J end lost 1 base, and 11 bases lay between the germline ends. The CDR3 is made up of 16 amino acids. For the CDR3, the DNA is TGTGCCACCAGCAGAGATCAGACAGCCCGCACAGATACGCAGTATTTT. It encodes CATSRDQTARTDTQYF.

This chain links TRBV10-3 with TRBJ2-7, with 7 nucleotides matching TRBD2. Trimming removed 3 bases from V and 1 base from J; junction bases left unmatched: 6. CDR1 ENHRY and CDR2 SYGVKD come from the germline V gene. CDR3 length: 15 residues. CDR3 sequence (DNA): TGTGCCATCAGTGATATGGCGGGGGATTCCTACGAGCAGTACTTC. This sequence encodes CAISDMAGDSYEQYF.

This chain uses TRBV19 with TRBJ1-2; 10 nucleotides match TRBD1. J lost 2 bases, V lost 5 bases, and 5 bases had no gene match. The germline V gene has CDR1 LNHDA and CDR2 SQIVND (reference sequence). The CDR3 has 15 amino acids. The CDR3 loop reads CASSLGQGWNYGYTF. In nucleotides, the CDR3 is TGTGCCAGTAGTCTGGGACAGGGGTGGAACTATGGCTACACCTTC.

The J gene is TRBJ2-7, the V gene TRBV3-1 (or the pseudogene TRBV3-2); no reliable D call. Trimming left V 0 bases short and J 4 bases short, with 10 bases between. In germline, CDR1 is LGHDT, CDR2 YNNKEL (reference sequence). The CDR3 has 14 residues. The CDR3 region has the DNA TGTGCCAGCAGCCAAGACCGAGGTCGGTACGAGCAGTACTTC. This translates into CASSQDRGRYEQYF.

The V gene is TRBV6-5, the J gene TRBJ2-1; the D gene is possibly TRBD1 (5 bases). Trimming shortened V by 6 bases and J by 3 bases, and 9 bases separated the two germline ends. The CDR3 has 13 residues. Germline lookup yields CDR1 MNHEY and CDR2 SVGAGI. CDR3 sequence (DNA): TGTGCCAGCAGCCTCAGGGTCTACAATGAGCAGTTCTTC. This codes for CASSLRVYNEQFF.

In DNA form, the CDR3 reads TGTGCCAGCAGTGGAACAGGGGGCGCGATCGGGGAGCTGTTTTTT. Residues: CASSGTGGAIGELFF. V and J are TRBV2 and TRBJ2-2, with 9 bases fitting TRBD1. CDR3 size: 15 residues. Germline CDR1 SNHLY, CDR2 FYNNEI. V dropped 4 bases and J dropped 7; count of bases not matched to a gene: 7.

V is TRBV7-6 and J is TRBJ1-1, with D unclear. In germline, CDR1 is SGHVS, CDR2 FNYEAQ. V was trimmed by 3 bases and J by 2 bases, leaving 4 bases between them. The CDR3 spans 12 residues. CDR3 region: CASSFPNTEAFF. The CDR3 nucleotides are TGTGCCAGCAGCTTTCCTAACACTGAAGCTTTCTTT.

This sequence joins TRBV24-1 and TRBJ1-5; the D gene is possibly TRBD1 (6 bases). V was trimmed by 8 bases and J by 4 bases, leaving 11 bases between them. CDR1 is KGHDR, CDR2 SFDVKD, per germline. This CDR3 comprises 13 residues. In DNA form, the CDR3 reads TGTGCCACCACCAGGGGCGCGAATCAGCCCCAGCATTTT. Translation gives CATTRGANQPQHF.

This clone was detected only once. In nucleotides, the CDR3 is TGTGCCAGCAGCTCGGGGAGAGCTGGGGCCAACGTCCTGACTTTC. This gives the protein CASSSGRAGANVLTF. The chain couples TRBV7-9 to TRBJ2-6; TRBD2 is a possible D gene (5 bases). Trimming left V 4 bases short and J 2 bases short, with 9 bases between. Germline loops: CDR1 SEHNR, CDR2 FQNEAQ (reference sequence). This CDR3 comprises 15 residues.

The chain is built from TRBV4-1 and TRBJ1-2; D not resolved. The CDR3 extends over 16 amino acids. V lost 4 bases, J lost 6 bases, and 21 bases lay in between. Germline lookup yields CDR1 MGHRA and CDR2 YSYEKL. The CDR3 loop is CASSLTLAESWDGYTF. CDR3 bases: TGCGCCAGCAGCCTGACCCTAGCGGAGTCTTGGGATGGCTACACCTTC.

The genes are TRBV4-2 and TRBJ2-2, with 10 bases fitting TRBD2. The CDR3 covers 17 residues. V was pared by 4 bases and J by 9 bases, with 14 bases of the junction left unmatched. The germline gives CDR1 LGHNA, CDR2 YNFKEQ. Here the CDR3 reads CASSLSPGTSDVRELFF. The CDR3 DNA sequence: TGTGCCAGCAGCCTAAGCCCCGGGACTAGCGACGTCCGGGAGCTGTTTTTT.

This chain uses TRBV5-4 with TRBJ2-1; D might be TRBD2 (6 bases). CDR3 size: 16 residues. V lost 4 bases and J 1 base, leaving 15 bases between the germline ends. Germline V lookup: CDR1 SGHNT, CDR2 YYREEE (reference sequence). CDR3 coding DNA: TGTGCCAGCAGCCCCTCCGACGGGAGATCCTACAATGAGCAGTTCTTC. It encodes CASSPSDGRSYNEQFF.

The chain links TRBV3-1 (or the pseudogene TRBV3-2) to TRBJ2-5; no firm D call. The CDR3 runs 11 residues. Looked up from germline, CDR1 is LGHDT and CDR2 is YNNKEL (reference sequence). V lost 4 bases, J lost 3 bases, and 3 bases lay in between. The CDR3 loop reads CASSLKETQYF. DNA for the CDR3: TGTGCCAGCAGCCTTAAAGAGACCCAGTACTTC.

The chain is built from TRBV5-4 and TRBJ2-1; 9 bases match TRBD2. Germline CDR1 and CDR2: SGHNT and YYREEE (reference sequence). After removal of 0 bases from V and 10 bases from J, the junction contained 8 bases not matched to a gene. CDR3 length: 15 residues. DNA for the CDR3: TGTGCCAGCAGCTTGGGAAGACTAGCGGAGGGGGAGCAGTTCTTC. Amino acid sequence: CASSLGRLAEGEQFF.

This clone was seen only once. The gene calls are TRBV6-6 and TRBJ1-1; 10 bases match TRBD1. The CDR3 sequence is 15 residues long. V gave up 5 bases and J gave up 5 bases; unmatched junction bases: 8. The germline CDR1 and CDR2 sequences are MNHNY and SVGAGI (reference sequence). CDR3 coding DNA: TGTGCCAGCAGTACGACGGACAGGGGGGGGACTGAAGCTTTCTTT. It specifies CASSTTDRGGTEAFF.

This clone was recorded only once. The chain links TRBV12-5 to TRBJ2-2; possibly TRBD2 for D (5 bases). Trimming cost V 5 bases and J 1 base, with 14 bases left between them. The germline CDR1 and CDR2 sequences are LGHNT and FRNRAP. The CDR3 contains 16 residues. The CDR3 DNA follows: TGTGCTAGTGGTCCCATAGGGAGCTTGAACACCGGGGAGCTGTTTTTT. It is translated as CASGPIGSLNTGELFF.

J is TRBJ2-7 and V is TRBV10-3; 11 nucleotides agree with TRBD2. In germline, CDR1 is ENHRY, CDR2 SYGVKD. This CDR3 region has 13 residues. Trimming removed 7 bases from V and 4 bases from J; junction bases left unmatched: 3. CDR3 amino acids: CAITVAGGYEQYF. The CDR3 DNA reads TGTGCCATCACCGTAGCGGGGGGGTACGAGCAGTACTTC.

The J gene is TRBJ2-7, the V gene TRBV5-4; 9 bases fit TRBD2. The V gene end was trimmed by 4 bases and the J gene end by 2 bases; junction bases not matched to a gene: 10. Germline CDR1 SGHNT, CDR2 YYREEE (reference sequence). This CDR3 region has 16 residues. CDR3 loop: CASSNRRAGGTYEQYF. The CDR3 region has the DNA TGTGCCAGCAGCAACAGAAGGGCGGGGGGGACCTACGAGCAGTACTTC.

V usage is TRBV27 and J usage is TRBJ1-1; the D gene is possibly TRBD1 (6 bases). CDR3 length: 14 residues. Germline values: CDR1 MNHEY, CDR2 SMNVEV (reference sequence). Trimming removed 2 bases at V and 1 base at J, with 8 bases between. CDR3 coding DNA: TGTGCCAGCAGTTTAGGGGGCCGGAACACTGAAGCTTTCTTT. Translation: CASSLGGRNTEAFF.

DNA of the CDR3: TGTGCCAGTAGTGGGGGGGCTGGGGCCAACGTCCTGACTTTC. It translates to CASSGGAGANVLTF. The chain recombines TRBV19 with TRBJ2-6; TRBD2 matches at 7 bases. J lost 2 bases, V lost 5 bases, and 0 bases had no gene match. From germline, CDR1 is LNHDA and CDR2 SQIVND (reference sequence). The CDR3 spans 14 residues.

This clone turned up a few times. The chain carries TRBV3-1 (or the pseudogene TRBV3-2) and TRBJ1-3; weak D call: TRBD1 (5 bases). Germline lookup yields CDR1 LGHDT and CDR2 YNNKEL (reference sequence). This CDR3 has 14 amino acids. The germline V and J ends were trimmed by 7 bases and 0 bases, with 10 bases remaining between them. CDR3 residues: CASTTGGSGNTIYF. Written as DNA, the CDR3 is TGTGCCAGCACGACGGGGGGCTCTGGAAACACCATATATTTT.

This chain joins TRBV5-5 and TRBJ2-5; 9 bases are a match to TRBD2. V lost 1 base, J lost 5 bases, and 6 bases stayed unmatched. The CDR3 is 15 amino acids. Germline-derived CDR1 and CDR2 are SGHKS and YYEKEE (reference sequence). The CDR3 region is CASSLLAGLGETQYF. DNA of the CDR3: TGTGCCAGCAGCTTGCTAGCGGGGTTGGGGGAGACCCAGTACTTC.

J is TRBJ2-2 and V is TRBV10-3, with TRBD1 matching over 7 bases. The germline gives CDR1 ENHRY, CDR2 SYGVKD. The CDR3 runs 15 residues. The V gene end was trimmed by 0 bases and the J gene end by 4 bases; junction bases not matched to a gene: 2. DNA for the CDR3: TGTGCCATCAGTGAGTCGGCAGGGGGCACCGGGGAGCTGTTTTTT. This codes for CAISESAGGTGELFF.

This clone was counted only a few times. The V and J genes are TRBV20-1 and TRBJ2-1; 11 positions match TRBD2. Germline V gene data show CDR1 as DFQATT and CDR2 as SNEGSKA (reference sequence). This CDR3 contains 13 residues. Trimming took 3 bases from V and 11 from J; bases not matched to a gene: 6. The CDR3 is CSASSSGRPKQFF. The CDR3 coding sequence is TGCAGTGCTAGTTCTAGCGGGAGGCCCAAGCAGTTCTTC.